This passage covers 21 T cell receptor beta chains from one sample sequenced in a study of cytomegalovirus exposure and HLA in healthy donors. 60 Vbeta and 13 Jbeta primers were used in PCR. The table came from immunoSEQ multiplex PCR; TCRdb's copy has only in-frame clones and leaves some out. The sample shows some 120,000 clones, less than 70% of them seen only once. Sequencing was performed on PBMCs. The receptors shown here come from a woman aged 25 to 39 in good health and CMV-seronegative.

The rearrangement joins TRBV2 to TRBJ2-1; 8 nucleotides agree with TRBD2. Germline lookup yields CDR1 SNHLY and CDR2 FYNNEI. V was pared by 2 bases and J by 9 bases, with 3 bases of the junction left unmatched. CDR3 length: 13 residues. CDR3 bases: TGTGCCAGCAGTGAAATAGCGGGACCTGAGCAGTTCTTC. Translating it yields CASSEIAGPEQFF.

This sequence joins TRBV27 and TRBJ2-7, with TRBD2 matching 11 bases. In germline, CDR1 is MNHEY, CDR2 SMNVEV (reference sequence). The trim removed 5 bases at V and 6 bases at J, leaving 9 bases unmatched. The CDR3 is 15 amino acids. The CDR3 reads CASSQISGRVSEQYF. CDR3 nucleotide sequence: TGTGCCAGCAGTCAAATTAGCGGGAGGGTTAGCGAGCAGTACTTC.

V and J are TRBV11-2 and TRBJ2-7; 10 positions match TRBD2. The J segment lost 5 bases and the V segment lost 2 bases, leaving 9 bases of the junction unmatched. Germline V gives CDR1 SGHAT, CDR2 FQNNGV. The CDR3 is made up of 16 amino acids. The chain's CDR3 is CASSLLGSGRYNEQYF. CDR3 sequence (DNA): TGTGCCAGCAGCTTACTAGGTAGCGGGAGGTACAACGAGCAGTACTTC. The full variable domain, rest sourced from reference TRBV11-2 and TRBJ2-7, is EAGVAQSPRYKIIEKRQSVAFWCNPISGHATLYWYQQILGQGPKLLIQFQNNGVVDDSQLPKDRFSAERLKGVDSTLKIQPAKLEDSAVYLCASSLLGSGRYNEQYFGPGTRLTVT.

This clone came up a few times. This chain uses TRBV10-3 with TRBJ1-2; TRBD1 aligns across 12 bases. The CDR3 spans 18 residues. The J segment lost 0 bases and the V segment lost 7 bases, leaving 12 bases of the junction unmatched. Per germline, CDR1 ENHRY and CDR2 SYGVKD. CDR3 coding DNA: TGTGCCATCACCGGGACAGGGGGCCAGATAGGAGCTAACTATGGCTACACCTTC. This translates into CAITGTGGQIGANYGYTF.

In this sample, this clone turned up a few times. This chain joins TRBV28 and TRBJ1-1; D might be TRBD1 (6 bases). The CDR3 is 13 amino acids. Looked up from germline, CDR1 is MDHEN and CDR2 is SYDVKM. The V and J ends lost 6 bases and 8 bases respectively, with 16 bases between them. CDR3 loop: CASRAQGRGEAFF. CDR3 sequence (DNA): TGTGCCAGCAGGGCCCAGGGGAGGGGGGAAGCTTTCTTT.

The J gene is TRBJ1-5, the V gene TRBV6-1; D might be TRBD1 (5 bases). V was shortened by 7 bases and J by 0 bases, with 13 bases between the two germline ends. From germline, CDR1 is MNHNS and CDR2 SASEGT. The CDR3 has 15 amino acids. The CDR3 coding sequence is TGTGCCAGCATAATCGCAGGGCATAGCAATCAGCCCCAGCATTTT. Encoded protein: CASIIAGHSNQPQHF.

The genes are TRBV9 and TRBJ2-7; 11 nucleotides match TRBD2. J was trimmed by 4 bases and V by 4 bases; bases with no gene match: 7. This CDR3 comprises 15 residues. From germline, CDR1 is SGDLS and CDR2 YYNGEE. The CDR3: CASSQGLADSYEQYF. The CDR3 DNA sequence: TGTGCCAGCAGCCAGGGACTAGCGGACTCGTACGAGCAGTACTTC. Supplemented by reference TRBV9 and TRBJ2-7, the full variable domain reads DSGVTQTPKHLITATGQRVTLRCSPRSGDLSVYWYQQSLDQGLQFLIQYYNGEERAKGNILERFSAQQFPDLHSELNLSSLELGDSALYFCASSQGLADSYEQYFGPGTRLTVT.

This clone was found a few times. J is TRBJ1-1 and V is TRBV19, with no clear D. The ends were cut back, 2 bases at V and 3 bases at J, with 13 bases in the middle. CDR3 length: 15 residues. Germline CDR1 is LNHDA and CDR2 is SQIVND (reference sequence). This CDR3 is CASSISAVGDTEAFF. In nucleotides, the CDR3 is TGTGCCAGTAGTATATCCGCCGTCGGTGACACTGAAGCTTTCTTT.

The rearrangement joins TRBV5-1 to TRBJ2-7; TRBD2 agrees at 10 bases. The CDR3 covers 15 residues. V shed 2 bases and J 3 bases; nucleotides not matched to a gene: 5. Germline assignment: CDR1 SGHRS and CDR2 YFSETQ. For the CDR3, the DNA is TGCGCCAGCAGCTTATCCGGACTAGCGGACTACGAGCAGTACTTC. Its protein product is CASSLSGLADYEQYF.

The chain combines TRBV13 with TRBJ2-3; 10 bases line up with TRBD2. CDR1 PRHDT and CDR2 FYEKMQ come from the germline V gene (reference sequence). The CDR3 totals 16 residues. V was clipped by 5 bases and J by 1 base; unmatched bases: 6. CDR3 in DNA: TGTGCCAGCAGCCCCGTCGGGACTAGCGGCACAGATACGCAGTATTTT. It codes for CASSPVGTSGTDTQYF.

This clone occurred once. The gene calls are TRBV10-3 and TRBJ2-5; 16 nucleotides agree with TRBD2. Germline trimming cut 4 bases from V and 5 bases from J; bases unmatched to any gene: 7. Germline V CDR1 and CDR2: ENHRY, SYGVKD. This CDR3 contains 17 residues. The CDR3 loop is CAISAGTSGRAYETQYF. Written as DNA, the CDR3 is TGTGCCATCAGTGCTGGGACTAGCGGGAGGGCCTATGAGACCCAGTACTTC.

CDR3 in amino acids: CASSVGGGSTDTQYF. The CDR3, as DNA: TGTGCCAGCAGCGTAGGGGGCGGTAGCACAGATACGCAGTATTTT. The chain is built from TRBV9 and TRBJ2-3; possible D gene TRBD1, 5 bases. This CDR3 region has 15 residues. V dropped 0 bases and J dropped 0 bases, with 8 bases sitting between them. Germline CDR1 and CDR2: SGDLS and YYNGEE.

This chain uses TRBV18 with TRBJ2-7, with 8 bases lining up with TRBD2. This CDR3 has 13 residues. The V segment lost 2 bases and the J segment 6 bases; nucleotides outside the gene matches: 3. In germline, CDR1 is KGHSH, CDR2 LQKENI. CDR3 nucleotide sequence: TGTGCCAGCTCACCAGATCGGGGGGGCGAGCAGTACTTC. Translated: CASSPDRGGEQYF.

V usage is TRBV19 and J usage is TRBJ2-7; 7 bases match TRBD1. Germline V gene lookup returns CDR1 LNHDA and CDR2 SQIVND (reference sequence). The CDR3 is made up of 14 amino acids. The trim removed 5 bases at V and 3 bases at J, leaving 7 bases unmatched. For the CDR3, the DNA is TGTGCCAGTAGTTTCCCGGGACAGAGCTACGAGCAGTACTTC. This gives the protein CASSFPGQSYEQYF.

The table lists this clone with many counts. This chain uses TRBV4-1 with TRBJ2-5, with D hard to call. The CDR3 contains 16 residues. Germline-derived CDR1 and CDR2 are MGHRA and YSYEKL. V lost 1 base and J 5 bases, leaving 17 bases between the germline ends. CDR3 loop: CASSQVNLVAVETQYF. Here the CDR3 DNA reads TGCGCCAGCAGCCAAGTGAATCTTGTAGCCGTTGAGACCCAGTACTTC.

This sequence joins TRBV5-6 and TRBJ1-2; a possible D gene is TRBD1 (5 bases). This CDR3 has 14 amino acids. Trimming left V 0 bases short and J 5 bases short, with 11 bases between. The germline V gene has CDR1 SGHDT and CDR2 YYEEEE. The CDR3 is CASSLDGGGYGYTF. In nucleotides, the CDR3 is TGTGCCAGCAGCTTGGATGGGGGGGGATATGGCTACACCTTC.

The genes are TRBV5-1 and TRBJ2-5; a weak D match, TRBD1 (5 bases). The J call may be incorrect, as the DNA end agrees better with TRBJ2-7. CDR3 size: 15 residues. Germline CDR1 SGHRS, CDR2 YFSETQ. The CDR3 bases are TGCGCCAGCAGTCAGGACACAACCAGCACCTACGAGCAGTACTTC. It codes for CASSQDTTSTYEQYF.

V gene TRBV15 combines with J gene TRBJ1-2; 7 positions agree with TRBD1. There are 14 residues in the CDR3. Germline loops: CDR1 LNHNV, CDR2 YYDKDF (reference sequence). The ends lost 0 bases at V and 6 bases at J; junction bases unmatched: 4. CDR3 protein: CATSRDFDRDGYTF. Here the CDR3 DNA reads TGTGCCACCAGCAGAGATTTCGACAGGGATGGCTACACCTTC. Full variable domain (rest looked up from reference TRBV15 and TRBJ1-2): DAMVIQNPRYQVTQFGKPVTLSCSQTLNHNVMYWYQQKSSQAPKLLFHYYDKDFNNEADTPDNFQSRRPNTSFCFLDIRSPGLGDTAMYLCATSRDFDRDGYTFGSGTRLTVV.

This chain uses TRBV28 with TRBJ2-5; D is ambiguous. CDR1 and CDR2 from the germline V gene are MDHEN and SYDVKM. Between the trimmed V and J ends, which lost 3 bases and 2 bases, there was a span of 4 bases. CDR3 size: 12 residues. CDR3 sequence reads: CASSFTQETQYF. CDR3 DNA: TGTGCCAGCAGTTTTACTCAAGAGACCCAGTACTTC.

The J gene is TRBJ2-1, the V gene TRBV7-2; tentative D call: TRBD1 (5 bases). Per germline, CDR1 SGHTA and CDR2 FQGNSA. The germline V and J ends were trimmed by 5 bases and 5 bases, with 16 bases remaining between them. The CDR3 is made up of 15 amino acids. The CDR3 spells CASSRRGPTNNEQFF. The CDR3, as DNA: TGTGCCAGCAGCAGAAGGGGCCCCACCAACAATGAGCAGTTCTTC.

This chain links TRBV29-1 with TRBJ1-2; unclear D gene. Germline loops: CDR1 SQVTM, CDR2 ANQGSEA. CDR3 length: 11 residues. V gave up 3 bases and J gave up 2 bases, with 4 bases separating them. The CDR3 region is CSVDANYGYTF. CDR3 in DNA: TGCAGCGTTGATGCGAACTATGGCTACACCTTC.